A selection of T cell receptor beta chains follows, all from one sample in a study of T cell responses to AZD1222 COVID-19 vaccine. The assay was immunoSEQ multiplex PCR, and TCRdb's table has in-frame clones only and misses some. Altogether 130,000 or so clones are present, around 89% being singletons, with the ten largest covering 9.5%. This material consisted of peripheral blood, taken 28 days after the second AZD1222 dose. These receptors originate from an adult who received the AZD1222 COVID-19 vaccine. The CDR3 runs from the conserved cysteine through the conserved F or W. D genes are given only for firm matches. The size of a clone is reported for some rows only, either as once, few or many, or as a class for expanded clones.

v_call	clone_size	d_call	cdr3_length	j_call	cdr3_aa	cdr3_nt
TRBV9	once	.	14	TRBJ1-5	CASSAGHLNQPQHF	TGTGCCAGCAGCGCGGGACACCTTAATCAGCCCCAGCATTTT
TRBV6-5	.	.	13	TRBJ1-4	CASSPTTNEKLFF	TGTGCCAGCAGCCCGACTACTAATGAAAAACTGTTTTTT
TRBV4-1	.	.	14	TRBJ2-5	CASSLYTDGETQYF	TGCGCCAGCAGCCTCTACACGGATGGGGAGACCCAGTACTTC
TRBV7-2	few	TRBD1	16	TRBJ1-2	CASSLGRAQGEGGYTF	TGTGCCAGCAGCTTAGGACGCGCACAGGGGGAGGGTGGCTACACCTTC
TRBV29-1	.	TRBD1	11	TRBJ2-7	CSVGTGAEQYF	TGCAGCGTCGGAACAGGGGCCGAGCAGTACTTC
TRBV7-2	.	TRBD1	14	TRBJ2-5	CASSLPTGQETQYF	TGTGCCAGCAGCCTTCCGACAGGGCAAGAGACCCAGTACTTC
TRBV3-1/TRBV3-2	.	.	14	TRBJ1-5	CASSQESSGRPQHF	TGTGCCAGCAGCCAAGAATCCAGCGGGCGGCCCCAGCATTTT
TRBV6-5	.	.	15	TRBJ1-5	CASSEVGTDNQPQHF	TGTGCCAGCAGCGAGGTGGGGACGGACAATCAGCCCCAGCATTTT
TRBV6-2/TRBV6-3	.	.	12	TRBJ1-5	CASSYRQQPQHF	TGTGCCAGCAGTTACAGGCAGCAGCCCCAGCATTTT
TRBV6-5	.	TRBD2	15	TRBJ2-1	CASSYVLAGRNEQFF	TGTGCCAGCAGTTATGTCCTAGCGGGCAGAAATGAGCAGTTCTTC
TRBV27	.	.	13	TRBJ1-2	CASSLGGNYGYTF	TGTGCCAGCAGTTTAGGGGGGAACTATGGCTACACCTTC
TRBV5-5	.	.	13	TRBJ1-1	CASSSTVNTEAFF	TGTGCCAGCAGCTCGACAGTGAACACTGAAGCTTTCTTT
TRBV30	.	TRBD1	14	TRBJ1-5	CAWTPTGGSQPQHF	TGTGCCTGGACCCCAACAGGGGGCAGTCAGCCCCAGCATTTT
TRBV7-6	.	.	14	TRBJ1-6	CASTTGRNNSPLHF	TGTGCCAGCACCACGGGACGGAATAATTCACCCCTCCACTTT
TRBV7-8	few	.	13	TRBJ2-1	CASSPSTGNEQFF	TGTGCCAGCAGCCCTAGTACGGGCAATGAGCAGTTCTTC
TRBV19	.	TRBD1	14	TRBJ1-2	CASGRDRDNYGYTF	TGTGCCAGTGGACGGGACAGGGATAACTATGGCTACACCTTC
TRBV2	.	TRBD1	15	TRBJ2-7	CASSGGQGLGYEQYF	TGTGCCAGCAGTGGGGGACAGGGATTAGGCTACGAGCAGTACTTC
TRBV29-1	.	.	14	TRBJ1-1	CSVMGRPMNTEAFF	TGCAGCGTAATGGGCAGACCTATGAACACTGAAGCTTTCTTT
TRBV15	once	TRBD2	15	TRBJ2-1	CATSIRTSVGNEQFF	TGTGCCACCAGCATCCGGACTAGCGTGGGTAATGAGCAGTTCTTC
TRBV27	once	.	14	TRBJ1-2	CASSLRRDGYGYTF	TGTGCCAGCAGTTTGCGACGGGACGGCTATGGCTACACCTTC
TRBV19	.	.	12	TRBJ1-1	CASSIGPSEAFF	TGTGCCAGTAGTATCGGACCTAGTGAAGCTTTCTTT
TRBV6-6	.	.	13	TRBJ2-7	CASSLTAADEQYF	TGTGCCAGCAGTTTAACGGCCGCGGACGAGCAGTACTTC
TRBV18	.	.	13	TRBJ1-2	CASSQDINYGYTF	TGTGCCAGCTCACAGGACATAAACTATGGCTACACCTTC
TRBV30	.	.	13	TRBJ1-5	CAWATGKEQPQHF	TGTGCCTGGGCTACAGGGAAGGAACAGCCCCAGCATTTT
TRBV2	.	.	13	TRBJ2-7	CASSEDRAYEQYF	TGTGCCAGCAGTGAGGATCGAGCCTACGAGCAGTACTTC
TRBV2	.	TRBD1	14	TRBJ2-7	CASTVLRQGHEQYF	TGTGCCAGCACCGTTCTTCGACAGGGCCACGAGCAGTACTTC
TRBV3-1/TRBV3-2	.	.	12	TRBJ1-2	CASSQADSTSTF	TGTGCCAGCAGCCAAGCGGACAGCACCTCCACCTTC
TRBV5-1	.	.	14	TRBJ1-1	CASSLEGMEDEAFF	TGCGCCAGCAGCTTGGAGGGTATGGAGGATGAAGCTTTCTTT
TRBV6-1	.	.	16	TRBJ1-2	CASSETRGASSYGYTF	TGTGCCAGCAGTGAGACACGGGGGGCTTCATCCTATGGCTACACCTTC
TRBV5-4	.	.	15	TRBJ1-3	CASSFGGIPGNTIYF	TGTGCCAGCAGCTTTGGGGGGATACCTGGAAACACCATATATTTT
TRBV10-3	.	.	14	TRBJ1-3	CAISEAASGNTIYF	TGTGCCATCAGTGAGGCGGCCTCTGGAAACACCATATATTTT
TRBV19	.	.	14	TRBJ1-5	CASSYIGSNQPQHF	TGTGCCAGTAGTTATATCGGGAGCAATCAGCCCCAGCATTTT
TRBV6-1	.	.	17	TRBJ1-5	CASSEAGQGTVNQPQHF	TGTGCCAGCAGTGAAGCGGGTCAGGGCACGGTCAATCAGCCCCAGCATTTT
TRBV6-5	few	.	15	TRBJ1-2	CASRRPGALDYGYTF	TGTGCCAGCAGGCGTCCCGGAGCGTTGGACTATGGCTACACCTTC
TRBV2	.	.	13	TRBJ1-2	CASSDDKEYGYTF	TGTGCCAGCAGTGATGACAAAGAATATGGCTACACCTTC
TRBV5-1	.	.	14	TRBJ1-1	CASSLRSPNTEAFF	TGCGCCAGCAGCTTACGGAGCCCGAACACTGAAGCTTTCTTT
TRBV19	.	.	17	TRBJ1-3	CASSIDHGTSSGNTIYF	TGTGCCAGTAGTATAGATCATGGGACAAGCTCTGGAAACACCATATATTTT
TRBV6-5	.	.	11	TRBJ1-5	CASRGSGAQHF	TGTGCCTCCCGTGGCTCAGGCGCCCAGCATTTT
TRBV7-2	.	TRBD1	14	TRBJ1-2	CASSLTGEASGYTF	TGTGCCAGCAGCTTAACAGGGGAGGCTAGTGGCTACACCTTC
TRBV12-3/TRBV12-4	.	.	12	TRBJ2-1	CASSTIYNEQFF	TGTGCCAGCAGCACTATATACAATGAGCAGTTCTTC
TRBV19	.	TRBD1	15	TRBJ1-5	CASTLGGGGYQPQHF	TGTGCCAGTACTCTGGGGGGAGGGGGCTATCAGCCCCAGCATTTT
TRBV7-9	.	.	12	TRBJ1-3	CASHSNGDTIYF	TGTGCCAGCCACTCGAACGGAGACACCATATATTTT
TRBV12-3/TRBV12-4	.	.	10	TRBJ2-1	CARPTNEQFF	TGTGCCAGACCAACTAATGAGCAGTTCTTC
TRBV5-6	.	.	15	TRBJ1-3	CASSFRFSPGNTIYF	TGTGCCAGCAGCTTTCGGTTTTCCCCTGGAAACACCATATATTTT
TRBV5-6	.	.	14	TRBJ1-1	CASSQDTRVSEAFF	TGTGCCAGCAGCCAAGACACGAGGGTCTCTGAAGCTTTCTTT
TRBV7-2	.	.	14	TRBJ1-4	CASSLPGRQEKLFF	TGTGCCAGCAGCCTTCCTGGAAGGCAAGAAAAACTGTTTTTT
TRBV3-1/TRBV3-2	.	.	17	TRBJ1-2	CASSQATFRRSNYGYTF	TGTGCCAGCAGCCAGGCTACCTTCCGACGCTCTAACTATGGCTACACCTTC
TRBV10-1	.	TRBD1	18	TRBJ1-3	CANHLTTGRSHSGNTIYF	TGCGCCAACCACCTAACGACAGGGAGATCCCACTCTGGAAACACCATATATTTT
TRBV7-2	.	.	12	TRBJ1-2	CASSHADYGYTF	TGTGCCAGCAGCCACGCGGACTATGGCTACACCTTC
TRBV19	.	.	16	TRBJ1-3	CASSITTAGAGNTIYF	TGTGCCAGTAGTATAACCACGGCGGGGGCTGGAAACACCATATATTTT
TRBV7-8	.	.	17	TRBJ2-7	CASSLRGAGDLSYEQYF	TGTGCCAGCAGCTTAAGGGGGGCAGGCGACCTCTCCTACGAGCAGTACTTC
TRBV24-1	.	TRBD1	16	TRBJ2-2	CATSDFAGGSSGELFF	TGTGCCACCAGTGATTTTGCAGGGGGCTCGTCCGGGGAGCTGTTTTTT
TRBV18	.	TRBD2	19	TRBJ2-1	CASSPGLAGASFSYNEQFF	TGTGCCAGCTCACCAGGACTAGCGGGGGCTTCCTTTTCCTACAATGAGCAGTTCTTC
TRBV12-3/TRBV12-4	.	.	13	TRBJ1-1	CASSSGPDREAFF	TGTGCCAGCAGTTCGGGGCCTGACAGAGAAGCTTTCTTT
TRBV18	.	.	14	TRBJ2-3	CASSPRGSTDTQYF	TGTGCCAGCTCACCGCGGGGCAGCACAGATACGCAGTATTTT
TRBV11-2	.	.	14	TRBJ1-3	CASSSPASGNTIYF	TGTGCCAGCAGCTCACCTGCCTCTGGAAACACCATATATTTT
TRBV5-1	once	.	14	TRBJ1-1	CASSLYGENTEAFF	TGCGCCAGCAGCTTGTATGGGGAGAACACTGAAGCTTTCTTT
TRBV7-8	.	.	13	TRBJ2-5	CAGSRTLQETQYF	TGTGCCGGTTCCAGGACACTCCAAGAGACCCAGTACTTC